The clone carrying this T cell receptor (beta chain) was counted only a few times. Its specificity is not known. Germline V gives CDR1 LGHNA, CDR2 YNFKEQ. Trimming removed 1 base from V and 3 bases from J; junction bases left unmatched: 4. The CDR3 totals 15 residues. TCRbeta library construction was performed incorporating unique molecular identifiers. TCRdb ran MiXCR on the PCR reads and lists one entry per CDR3 protein. The data contain a few hundred thousand distinct CDR3 sequences, 27% of them seen just once; the ten biggest clones take up under 45%. This sample stems from a study of T-cell reconstitution after alpha-beta-depleted transplantation in children. Whole-study findings and limits: At one year after transplant, newly produced T cells mostly accounted for T-cell counts and diversity. Recipient T cells and thymic progenitors that survived were the source of the high TCRbeta diversity seen at day 60 in some patients.

This specimen was PBMCs, taken before TCRalphabeta/CD19-depleted stem cell transplant. This TCR was sampled from a boy less than two years old with Wiskott-Aldrich syndrome, due to receive a stem cell transplant. The chain carries TRBV4-2 and TRBJ2-7, with 9 bases aligning to TRBD1. The CDR3 DNA reads as TGTGCCAGCAGCCAAGGGGGACAGGGTTTCTACGAGCAGTACTTC. Its translation: CASSQGGQGFYEQYF.